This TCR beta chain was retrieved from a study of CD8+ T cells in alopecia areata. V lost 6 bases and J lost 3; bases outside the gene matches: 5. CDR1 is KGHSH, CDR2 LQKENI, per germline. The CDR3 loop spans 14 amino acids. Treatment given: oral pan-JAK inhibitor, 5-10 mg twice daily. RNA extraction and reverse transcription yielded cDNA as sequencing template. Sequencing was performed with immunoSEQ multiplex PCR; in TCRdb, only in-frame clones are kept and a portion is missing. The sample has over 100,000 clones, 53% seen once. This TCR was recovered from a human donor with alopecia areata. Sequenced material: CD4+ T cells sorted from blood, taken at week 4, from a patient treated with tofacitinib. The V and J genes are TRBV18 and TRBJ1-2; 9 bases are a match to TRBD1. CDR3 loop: CASSGTGYDYGYTF. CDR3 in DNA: TGTGCCAGCTCCGGGACAGGGTATGACTATGGCTACACCTTC.